This TCR beta chain is from a study of control samples from healthy donors and cancer patients. The table came from immunoSEQ multiplex PCR; TCRdb's copy has only in-frame clones and leaves some out. The sample shows 150,000 to 180,000 clones, 90% to 95% of them seen only once. Trimming took 2 bases from V and 0 from J, leaving 8 bases between them. CDR3 length equals 16 residues. From germline, CDR1 is MDHEN and CDR2 SYDVKM. The chain is built from TRBV28 and TRBJ1-6; TRBD1 might be the D (5 bases). The sequenced sample was blood. This sequence originates from a man in his forties in good health. CDR3 residues: CASSLAGSSYNSPLHF. The DNA for the CDR3 is TGTGCCAGCAGTTTAGCAGGGAGCTCCTATAATTCACCCCTCCACTTT.